This T cell receptor (beta chain) was sequenced in a study of T cells expressing NK-cell markers. Study-wide points: Dominant NKG2C+ clonotypes accounted for roughly 1.0-7.0% of CD8+ T cells in over 5 donors. Certain NKG2C+ T cell clones were expanded, and their HCMV specificity remained unclear. Once again these clonotypes came out on top in the CD3+CD56-NKG2C+ fraction of a few donors.

In generating TCR beta cDNA, 5'RACE template switching with UMIs was used. TCRdb reprocessed the 5' RACE reads and keeps a single row for each CDR3 protein, giving no DNA. The table lists about 160,000 distinct CDR3 sequences. The CDR3 has 19 amino acids. Per germline, CDR1 SGHDT and CDR2 YYEEEE. About this clonotype itself: The antigen is not known.

The receptor was derived from a man aged 18 to 70 in good health. V usage is TRBV5-6 and J usage is TRBJ2-5; TCRdb's D call, TRBD2, is unchecked because there is no DNA. Sequencing was performed on blood T cells: a sorted CD56 or NKG2C T cell subset, CD4+ or CD8+ T cells, or bulk PBMC T cells (not recorded which). This CDR3 is CASSLVFQGLAGQRETQYF. The whole variable domain, remainder taken from reference TRBV5-6 and TRBJ2-5, is DAGVTQSPTHLIKTRGQQVTLRCSPKSGHDTVSWYQQALGQGPQFIFQYYEEEERQRGNFPDRFSGHQFPNYSSELNVNALLLGDSALYLCASSLVFQGLAGQRETQYFGPGTRLLVL.